The clone carrying this T cell receptor beta chain was counted only a few times. Trimming removed 3 bases at V and 8 bases at J, with 10 bases between. The CDR3 has 13 residues. Germline CDR1 and CDR2: MNHEY and SMNVEV (reference sequence). This sample is drawn from a study of CD8 T cells in ankylosing spondylitis. It was by quantitative 5'-RACE with molecular barcodes that TCR beta libraries were made. Each CDR3 protein gets one entry after TCRdb re-called the 5' RACE reads with MiXCR. The sample has more than 250,000 distinct CDR3 sequences, roughly 10% seen once. The TCR was taken from a female donor with ankylosing spondylitis or in good health (not recorded which). Material for sequencing was blood, either unsorted or a sorted T cell fraction (not recorded which). J is TRBJ1-4 and V is TRBV27; no reliable D call. The CDR3 DNA is TGTGCCAGCAGTTTTCGAGTCGGCGAAAAACTGTTTTTT. As protein: CASSFRVGEKLFF.